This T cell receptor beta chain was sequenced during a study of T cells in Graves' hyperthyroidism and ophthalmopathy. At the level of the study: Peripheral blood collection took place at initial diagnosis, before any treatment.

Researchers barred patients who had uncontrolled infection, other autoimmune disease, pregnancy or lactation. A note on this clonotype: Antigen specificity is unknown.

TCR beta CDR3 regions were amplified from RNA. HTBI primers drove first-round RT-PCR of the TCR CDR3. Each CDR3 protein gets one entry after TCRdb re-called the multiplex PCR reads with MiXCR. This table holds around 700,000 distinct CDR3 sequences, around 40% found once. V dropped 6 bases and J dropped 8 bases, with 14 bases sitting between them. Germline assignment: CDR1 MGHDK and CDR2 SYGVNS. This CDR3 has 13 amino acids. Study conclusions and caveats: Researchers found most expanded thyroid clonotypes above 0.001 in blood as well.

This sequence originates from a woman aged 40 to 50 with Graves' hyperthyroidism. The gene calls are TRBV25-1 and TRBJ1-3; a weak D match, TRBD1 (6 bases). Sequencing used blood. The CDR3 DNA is TGTGCCAGCAGAAGGGGGGGCGAGGACACCATATATTTT. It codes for CASRRGGEDTIYF.